This T cell receptor (beta chain) appears in the sequencing data of a study of blood T cell repertoires in COVID-19 (dated by TCRdb to 2019 to 2021). With respect to the entire study: Samples covering the acute and convalescent phases of COVID-19 were provided by collaborators in the United States, Italy and Spain. The samples were drawn from the first 160 participants of the ongoing ImmuneRACE study and from some 1,300 subjects provided by 6 global collaborators. The repertoires were released in a freely available public database meant as a resource for research on the immune response to SARS-CoV-2. The material from the prospective study consisted of cDNA or gDNA derived from T cells, B-cell-depleted T cells, or PBMCs. Subjects who had been exposed to COVID-19, were actively infected with it, or had recovered from it provided the deeply sampled blood TCRbeta repertoires that made up the dataset. Nearly every sample came with metadata listing a de-identified subject ID, COVID-19 status, age in years and sex. Where HLA class I and class II types were available, the types were taken from metadata supplied by the sample provider, not from assay-based typing.

Turning to this clone: Its antigen specificity is not known. Base qualities are not at hand, and no much larger clone is one base apart.

Whole blood was collected in K2EDTA tubes by collaborating institutions according to the institutions' own protocols. For TCRbeta analysis, collaborator samples were shipped as frozen whole blood, as isolated PBMCs, or as DNA extracted from either sample type. V was cut back by 0 bases and J by 4 bases, leaving a gap of 7 bases between them. From its cysteine to its phenylalanine, the CDR3 spans 13 amino acids. Only the CDR3 DNA is retained, 39 bases long and in frame from the first base. The germline V gene yields SGHRS for CDR1 and YFSETQ for CDR2. What the research found in general, with its limitations: How much clinical and demographic metadata was included differed by source and by participant, and the metadata was provided uncurated.

TCRbeta CDR3 regions were amplified from genomic DNA by means of the immunoSEQ Assay, a bias-controlled multiplex PCR. Concerning the study's data processing: The number of nucleated cells in each sample was estimated by amplification of reference gene primers within the assay. Sequence reads were collapsed and filtered to measure the absolute abundance of every unique TCRbeta CDR3 rearrangement. For each sample, productive Simpson clonality was calculated by taking the square root of Simpson's diversity index across productive rearrangements. Entries here come from immuneACCESS through TCRdb and include only in-frame sequences with V and J called. Some clones fail to appear in such tables; in the studies checked, an unresolved V gene covers under half of the shortfall, and the cause of the remainder is unknown. V and J calls and clone size come straight from that table; D and trimming were deduced from the DNA. In all, the sample holds 100,000 to 120,000 clones, and less than 85% of those were seen once. Of the sample, more than 3.5% is held by the ten largest clones.

The chain is made from TRBV5-1 and TRBJ1-2, with no reliable assignment of the D segment. This TCR came from a woman older than 75 with acute or convalescent COVID-19. Source material: peripheral blood. The CDR3 protein sequence reads: CASSLAGSYGYTF. The DNA sequence is TGCGCCAGCAGCTTGGCGGGGAGCTATGGCTACACCTTC.